This T cell receptor (beta chain) was observed in a study of response to subunit inactivated influenza vaccine. TCRdb fed the RT-PCR reads into MiXCR, producing one record per CDR3 protein. Altogether more than 700,000 distinct CDR3 sequences are present, 21% being singletons, with the ten largest covering around 9.6%. Trimming at V came to 5 bases and at J to 3 bases, leaving 8 bases not matched to a gene. This CDR3 spans 16 amino acids. CDR1 is SQVTM, CDR2 ANQGSEA, per germline. The source was PBMCs from blood, collected 4 to 6 days after vaccination. J is TRBJ2-3 and V is TRBV29-1; 13 nucleotides align to TRBD2. This sequence originates from a middle-aged man who received an inactivated influenza vaccine. DNA for the CDR3: TGCAGCGTTAGGGGGACTAGCGGGACGGGGACAGATACGCAGTATTTT. This gives the protein CSVRGTSGTGTDTQYF.